These T cell receptor beta chains were read from a single sample in a study of blood T cell repertoires in COVID-19. Produced via immunoSEQ multiplex PCR; TCRdb's table is partial and in-frame only. The table includes under 250,000 clones, approximately 86% detected once. Sequenced material: PBMCs or T cells enriched from blood (not recorded which). The receptors shown here come from a woman in her 30s with acute COVID-19. The CDR3 runs from the conserved cysteine through the conserved F or W. The order of the fields is D gene, V gene, J gene, clone size, CDR3 protein, CDR3 DNA. D genes are given only for firm matches. Not all rows give a size; the values are once, few, many and, for expanded clones, a class.

.	TRBV19	TRBJ1-3	.	CASRIRDNSGNTIYF	TGTGCCAGTAGGATCCGGGACAACTCTGGAAACACCATATATTTT
.	TRBV11-2	TRBJ1-1	.	CASSFQGSTEAFF	TGTGCCAGCAGCTTTCAAGGGAGCACTGAAGCTTTCTTT
.	TRBV30	TRBJ1-2	.	CAWTRTVGYTF	TGTGCCTGGACCCGGACAGTCGGCTACACCTTC
.	TRBV15	TRBJ1-2	few	CATSREGRTADGYTF	TGTGCCACCAGCAGAGAGGGAAGGACAGCGGATGGCTACACCTTC
TRBD1	TRBV5-1	TRBJ1-1	once	CASSQGDTEAFF	TGCGCCAGCAGCCAGGGGGACACTGAAGCTTTCTTT
.	TRBV9	TRBJ2-3	.	CASTPVRGTQYF	TGTGCCAGCACCCCCGTTAGGGGTACGCAGTATTTT
.	TRBV5-1	TRBJ1-3	.	CASSLEQAGNTIYF	TGCGCCAGCAGCTTGGAACAGGCTGGAAACACCATATATTTT
TRBD1	TRBV19	TRBJ1-5	.	CASSGTGRNQPQHF	TGTGCCAGCTCCGGGACAGGCCGCAATCAGCCCCAGCATTTT
TRBD1	TRBV5-1	TRBJ1-6	.	CASSHGQGSSPLHF	TGCGCCAGCAGCCATGGACAGGGAAGTTCACCCCTCCACTTT
.	TRBV9	TRBJ1-3	.	CASSSRSGNTIYF	TGTGCCAGCAGCTCTCGCTCTGGAAACACCATATATTTT
.	TRBV7-8	TRBJ2-2	.	CASRLGTGNTGELFF	TGTGCCAGCAGATTAGGCACGGGGAACACCGGGGAGCTGTTTTTT
.	TRBV30	TRBJ1-3	.	CAWTLGDTIYF	TGTGCCTGGACCTTGGGAGACACCATATATTTT
.	TRBV29-1	TRBJ1-5	.	CSVTGIGQPQHF	TGCAGCGTTACAGGGATTGGGCAGCCCCAGCATTTT
TRBD2	TRBV6-5	TRBJ2-1	.	CASGLAAGRNEQFF	TGTGCCAGTGGACTAGCGGCCGGTAGGAATGAGCAGTTCTTC
.	TRBV3-1/TRBV3-2	TRBJ2-1	once	CASSQDLSREQFF	TGTGCCAGCAGCCAGGACTTAAGTCGTGAGCAGTTCTTC
TRBD1	TRBV12-3/TRBV12-4	TRBJ1-2	.	CASRGQNYGYTF	TGTGCCAGCAGGGGACAGAACTATGGCTACACCTTC
.	TRBV4-2	TRBJ1-1	.	CASSQVVGLNTEAFF	TGTGCCAGCAGCCAAGTCGTCGGTTTGAACACTGAAGCTTTCTTT
TRBD1	TRBV6-6	TRBJ1-1	.	CASSFGTAMNTEAFF	TGTGCCAGCAGTTTTGGGACAGCCATGAACACTGAAGCTTTCTTT
.	TRBV10-1	TRBJ2-7	.	CASSGTRDSSYEQYF	TGCGCCAGCAGTGGGACAAGAGACAGCTCCTACGAGCAGTACTTC
.	TRBV7-9	TRBJ1-4	.	CASSLGHNEKLFF	TGTGCCAGCAGCTTAGGACATAATGAAAAACTGTTTTTT
TRBD1	TRBV5-1	TRBJ1-2	.	CASSFTTSSGTGVLYGYTF	TGCGCCAGCAGCTTCACCACATCTTCCGGGACAGGGGTTTTGTATGGCTACACCTTC
.	TRBV10-3	TRBJ1-4	.	CAISRTPGEGATNEKLFF	TGTGCCATCAGTCGGACACCGGGAGAAGGAGCAACTAATGAAAAACTGTTTTTT
TRBD1	TRBV18	TRBJ2-1	.	CASSSGGPLYNEQFF	TGTGCCAGCTCTTCAGGGGGCCCTCTATACAATGAGCAGTTCTTC
TRBD1	TRBV30	TRBJ1-1	many	CAWSVTGLNTEAFF	TGTGCCTGGAGTGTGACAGGGCTGAACACTGAAGCTTTCTTT
TRBD1	TRBV5-6	TRBJ1-2	.	CASSPQGGPYGYTF	TGTGCCAGCAGTCCACAGGGGGGGCCCTATGGCTACACCTTC
TRBD2	TRBV3-1/TRBV3-2	TRBJ2-1	.	CASSQEGGGYNEQFF	TGTGCCAGCAGCCAAGAAGGCGGGGGCTACAATGAGCAGTTCTTC
TRBD1	TRBV6-2/TRBV6-3	TRBJ1-1	.	CASSTGTGAGGAFF	TGTGCCAGCAGTACCGGGACAGGGGCTGGGGGAGCTTTCTTT
TRBD2	TRBV11-2	TRBJ2-3	few	CASSRLAGRDTQYF	TGTGCCAGCAGCCGACTAGCGGGGAGGGATACGCAGTATTTT
TRBD1	TRBV19	TRBJ2-5	.	CASSLQGARETQYF	TGTGCCAGTAGTTTGCAGGGGGCGCGAGAGACCCAGTACTTC
.	TRBV7-2	TRBJ1-1	.	CASSFSGPGVAFF	TGTGCCAGCAGCTTTAGTGGCCCGGGGGTAGCTTTCTTT
TRBD1	TRBV2	TRBJ2-7	.	CASSEGTGGGYEQYF	TGTGCCAGCAGTGAAGGGACAGGGGGCGGCTACGAGCAGTACTTC
TRBD1	TRBV6-5	TRBJ2-1	.	CASSPTGGIFNEQFF	TGTGCCAGCAGTCCTACAGGGGGCATTTTCAATGAGCAGTTCTTC
TRBD1	TRBV5-1	TRBJ2-2	.	CASSLERGLVNGELFF	TGCGCCAGCAGCTTGGAAAGGGGGCTGGTCAACGGGGAGCTGTTTTTT
.	TRBV11-2	TRBJ1-5	.	CASSLGGVFQPQHF	TGTGCCAGCAGCTTAGGGGGGGTATTTCAGCCCCAGCATTTT
TRBD1	TRBV18	TRBJ1-2	.	CASSPTGNYGYTF	TGTGCCAGCTCACCGACAGGGAACTATGGCTACACCTTC
TRBD2	TRBV19	TRBJ2-7	.	CASSISGVSSYEQYF	TGTGCCAGTAGTATTAGCGGGGTCAGCTCCTACGAGCAGTACTTC
.	TRBV5-5	TRBJ1-1	few	CASTPPRGYTEAFF	TGTGCCAGCACCCCTCCCAGGGGATACACTGAAGCTTTCTTT
.	TRBV27	TRBJ1-4	.	CASSYSNGGKLFF	TGTGCCAGCAGTTACAGCAATGGGGGGAAACTGTTTTTT
.	TRBV7-9	TRBJ2-3	.	CASSLGRGRNTQYF	TGTGCCAGCAGCTTAGGACGGGGAAGGAACACGCAGTATTTT
.	TRBV4-2	TRBJ1-5	few	CASSQVEGSQPQHF	TGTGCCAGCAGCCAAGTGGAGGGGAGTCAGCCCCAGCATTTT